These 25 T cell receptor beta chains share one sample of origin, sequenced in a study of naive and memory T cell subsets. Findings and caveats of the study: A few larger clonotypes appeared in naive repertoires, especially CD8, possibly memory cells re-expressing CD45RA.

An equimolar mix of two oligonucleotides served as the beta constant-region primer for TRBC1 and TRBC2. The ligated cDNA underwent four PCR rounds using SP2 and nested alpha and beta constant-region primers. In TCRdb, the UMI-ligation and nested PCR reads were re-called with MiXCR into one record per CDR3 protein. Among 150,000 or so distinct CDR3 sequences, roughly 23% were seen once, and the ten largest hold 0.085% to 0.11%. The antigens of these receptors remain unknown. Sequenced input: naive CD4+ T cells from blood. The receptors were sampled from a human donor in good health.

The chain uses TRBV29-1 and TRBJ1-5; weak D call: TRBD1 (5 bases). The CDR3 is made up of 14 amino acids. Deletions cut 4 bases from V and 0 bases from J, with 10 bases between. Germline V lookup: CDR1 SQVTM, CDR2 ANQGSEA. The CDR3 is CSVGKGNSNQPQHF. The CDR3 DNA reads as TGCAGCGTTGGGAAGGGGAATAGCAATCAGCCCCAGCATTTT. The variable domain in full, with the rest retrieved from reference TRBV29-1 and TRBJ1-5, is SAVISQKPSRDICQRGTSLTIQCQVDSQVTMMFWYRQQPGQSLTLIATANQGSEATYESGFVIDKFPISRPNLTFSTLTVSNMSPEDSSIYLCSVGKGNSNQPQHFGDGTRLSIL.

This clonotype showed up many times. This chain links TRBV20-1 with TRBJ2-7, with D possibly TRBD2 on 5 matching bases. V was clipped by 5 bases and J by 1 base, with 18 bases between them. This CDR3 is built from 15 residues. Germline V lookup: CDR1 DFQATT, CDR2 SNEGSKA (reference sequence). The DNA of the CDR3 is TGCAGTGCTGAGAGGCTAGCAGTCTTATCCTACGAGCAGTACTTC. Residues: CSAERLAVLSYEQYF.

A few counts support this clonotype. As DNA, the CDR3 is TGCAGCGTAAACAGGGTTCCTGAAGCTTTCTTT. Protein product: CSVNRVPEAFF. The J gene is TRBJ1-1, the V gene TRBV29-1, with TRBD1 as a possible D gene (6 bases). The V gene's germline CDR1 is SQVTM and CDR2 ANQGSEA. Trimming left V 6 bases short and J 6 bases short, with 11 bases between. There are 11 residues in the CDR3.

This clonotype was seen only a few times. V usage is TRBV6-5 and J usage is TRBJ2-1; D uncertain. The CDR3 covers 13 residues. Germline V gene sequence: CDR1 MNHEY, CDR2 SVGAGI. V lost 2 bases to trimming and J lost 8 bases, with 10 bases between them. CDR3 sequence reads: CASSYRAMHEQFF. In DNA, the CDR3 is TGTGCCAGCAGTTACCGAGCGATGCATGAGCAGTTCTTC.

The CDR3 bases are TGTGCCAGCGGCTATCAAGAGACCCAGTACTTC. Amino acid sequence: CASGYQETQYF. The chain combines TRBV2 with TRBJ2-5; the D is unclear. V gave up 8 bases and J gave up 2 bases, with 6 bases separating them. From germline, CDR1 is SNHLY and CDR2 FYNNEI. The CDR3 is 11 residues long. The full variable domain, completed using reference TRBV2 and TRBJ2-5, is EPEVTQTPSHQVTQMGQEVILRCVPISNHLYFYWYRQILGQKVEFLVSFYNNEISEKSEIFDDQFSVERPDGSNFTLKIRSTKLEDSAMYFCASGYQETQYFGPGTRLLVL.

This sequence joins TRBV6-6 and TRBJ2-3; 14 bases are shared with TRBD2. CDR1 and CDR2 from the germline V gene are MNHNY and SVGAGI (reference sequence). This CDR3 has 18 amino acids. J lost 1 base, V lost 2 bases, and 5 bases had no gene match. DNA for the CDR3: TGTGCCAGCAGTTACAGGGGGACTAGCGGGGGAGGCACAGATACGCAGTATTTT. This sequence encodes CASSYRGTSGGGTDTQYF.

In this sample, this clonotype turned up many times. The CDR3 reads CASSRIAGRNTGELFF. The CDR3 DNA sequence: TGTGCCAGCAGCCGAATAGCGGGACGAAACACCGGGGAGCTGTTTTTT. The chain uses TRBV3-1 and TRBJ2-2; 8 bases agree with TRBD2. V was clipped by 4 bases and J by 2 bases; unmatched bases: 6. The CDR3 runs 16 residues. Germline V lookup: CDR1 LGHDT, CDR2 YNNKEL (reference sequence).

V and J are TRBV6-5 and TRBJ2-7, with 7 bases identical to TRBD1. The CDR3 loop spans 14 amino acids. V lost 4 bases to trimming and J lost 7 bases; unmatched junction nucleotides: 10. CDR1 is MNHEY and CDR2 is SVGAGI in the germline V gene. This CDR3 reads CASSSRDRSAEQYF. CDR3 nucleotides: TGTGCCAGCAGTTCCCGGGACAGATCCGCGGAGCAGTACTTC.

This clonotype has only a few counts. The rearrangement uses TRBV7-2 and TRBJ2-3; D possibly uses TRBD1 or TRBD2 (6 bases each). V dropped 1 base and J dropped 6 bases, with 17 bases sitting between them. This CDR3 has 16 amino acids. Germline CDR1 is SGHTA and CDR2 is FQGNSA. CDR3 in DNA: TGTGCCAGCAGCTTAGGTGGGGGGCAGGGGCATGATACGCAGTATTTT. It yields the protein CASSLGGGQGHDTQYF.

This clonotype appeared many times. V usage is TRBV7-3 and J usage is TRBJ2-2, with unresolved D. This CDR3 region has 16 residues. V lost 2 bases to trimming and J lost 1 base, with 11 bases between them. The germline CDR1 and CDR2 sequences are SGHTA and FQGTGA. The CDR3 loop is CASSLFDRLNTGELFF. CDR3 DNA sequence: TGTGCCAGCAGCTTATTTGATAGGCTGAACACCGGGGAGCTGTTTTTT.

In this sample, this clonotype turned up a few times. This chain links TRBV5-5 with TRBJ2-5; TRBD2 matches 11 bases. The ends lost 0 bases at V and 4 bases at J; junction bases unmatched: 2. The germline CDR1 and CDR2 sequences are SGHKS and YYEKEE (reference sequence). The CDR3 runs to 15 residues. For the CDR3, the DNA is TGTGCCAGCAGCTTGGGGCTAGCGGGAGGAGAGACCCAGTACTTC. Its protein is CASSLGLAGGETQYF.

This clonotype has more than one count but fewer than ten. In DNA form, the CDR3 reads TGTGCCACCAGAGGTGGTGCGGTAGCCTATAATTCACCCCTCCACTTT. Translation gives CATRGGAVAYNSPLHF. The V call is TRBV15, the J call TRBJ1-6; D is unclear. There are 16 residues in the CDR3. V was trimmed by 6 bases and J by 2 bases, leaving 14 bases between them. Germline lookup yields CDR1 LNHNV and CDR2 YYDKDF (reference sequence).

V usage is TRBV28 and J usage is TRBJ1-5; 7 nucleotides line up with TRBD1. The CDR3 runs to 15 residues. CDR1 and CDR2 (germline): MDHEN, SYDVKM. The V gene end was trimmed by 4 bases and the J gene end by 4 bases; junction bases not matched to a gene: 7. This CDR3 reads CASSSLGQLNQPQHF. In nucleotides, the CDR3 is TGTGCCAGCAGTTCGCTGGGACAGCTAAATCAGCCCCAGCATTTT.

The chain carries TRBV20-1 and TRBJ2-5; the D gene is possibly TRBD2 (6 bases). The CDR3 is 15 amino acids. With 3 bases removed from V and 0 bases from J, the gap between germline ends came to 14 bases. CDR1 is DFQATT and CDR2 is SNEGSKA in the germline V gene (reference sequence). As DNA, the CDR3 is TGCAGTGCTAGGGATATGGCGGGGTACCAAGAGACCCAGTACTTC. Amino acid sequence: CSARDMAGYQETQYF.

At least ten counts were recorded for this clonotype. This rearrangement joins TRBV28 to TRBJ1-1, with 10 bases aligning to TRBD1. The trim removed 2 bases at V and 10 bases at J, leaving 1 base unmatched. The germline CDR1 and CDR2 sequences are MDHEN and SYDVKM. The CDR3 runs 12 residues. CDR3 region: CASSLGQGGAFF. Here the CDR3 DNA reads TGTGCCAGCAGTTTAGGACAGGGGGGAGCTTTCTTT.

The J gene is TRBJ1-1, the V gene TRBV10-1; the match to TRBD1 covers 12 bases. Trimming at V came to 0 bases and at J to 8 bases, leaving 10 bases not matched to a gene. Germline V lookup: CDR1 WNHNN, CDR2 SYGVQD (reference sequence). The CDR3 contains 17 residues. In DNA form, the CDR3 reads TGCGCCAGCAGTGAGTCGGGACAGGGGGCGAGTGAACTGGAAGCTTTCTTT. The encoded protein is CASSESGQGASELEAFF.

The CDR3, as DNA: TGTGCCAGCAGCCCAGGACAGTTTAGCAATCAGCCCCAGCATTTT. Translation: CASSPGQFSNQPQHF. This chain links TRBV7-2 with TRBJ1-5; TRBD1 is a possible D gene (6 bases). The length of the CDR3 is 15 residues. From germline, CDR1 is SGHTA and CDR2 FQGNSA. The V end lost 5 bases, the J end lost 0 bases, and 11 bases lay between the germline ends.

This clonotype was counted at least ten times. This sequence joins TRBV7-2 and TRBJ2-1; no clear D gene. Germline V lookup: CDR1 SGHTA, CDR2 FQGNSA. The V end lost 1 base, the J end lost 2 bases, and 6 bases lay between the germline ends. CDR3 length equals 14 residues. For the CDR3, the DNA is TGTGCCAGCAGCTTAGTAACGGCCTACAATGAGCAGTTCTTC. Translated: CASSLVTAYNEQFF.

Many counts were recorded for this clonotype. The chain recombines TRBV20-1 with TRBJ1-1; tentative D call: TRBD1 (6 bases). The V end was cut by 3 bases, the J end by 0 bases, with 11 bases between. The CDR3 runs 14 residues. Germline loops: CDR1 DFQATT, CDR2 SNEGSKA (reference sequence). In nucleotides, the CDR3 is TGCAGTGCTAGGGGACACGCCTTGAACACTGAAGCTTTCTTT. Protein product: CSARGHALNTEAFF.

V usage is TRBV28 and J usage is TRBJ1-1; no clear D gene. The V and J ends lost 4 bases and 1 base respectively, with 7 bases between them. The CDR3 contains 13 residues. Germline assignment: CDR1 MDHEN and CDR2 SYDVKM. CDR3 nucleotide sequence: TGTGCCAGCAGTTCTGCGAGGAACACTGAAGCTTTCTTT. Residues: CASSSARNTEAFF. The variable domain in full, with the rest retrieved from reference TRBV28 and TRBJ1-1, is DVKVTQSSRYLVKRTGEKVFLECVQDMDHENMFWYRQDPGLGLRLIYFSYDVKMKEKGDIPEGYSVSREKKERFSLILESASTNQTSMYLCASSSARNTEAFFGQGTRLTVV.

This clonotype appeared once. The gene calls are TRBV20-1 and TRBJ2-7, with 9 nucleotides matching TRBD2. This CDR3 has 15 residues. CDR1 is DFQATT and CDR2 is SNEGSKA in the germline V gene (reference sequence). V trimming: 5 bases; J trimming: 2 bases; junction bases outside the gene matches: 10. The CDR3 DNA reads as TGCAGTGCTGGGGGACTAGCCCTCGTCCCCTACGAGCAGTACTTC. It translates to CSAGGLALVPYEQYF.

The J gene is TRBJ2-1, the V gene TRBV5-1; D uncertain. CDR3 length: 11 residues. CDR1 and CDR2 from the germline V gene are SGHRS and YFSETQ. Trimming removed 2 bases at V and 5 bases at J, with 2 bases between. CDR3 amino acids: CASSFNNEQFF. CDR3 nucleotide sequence: TGCGCCAGCAGCTTCAACAATGAGCAGTTCTTC.

The chain has TRBV29-1 and TRBJ2-5; 7 positions agree with TRBD1. V trimming: 6 bases; J trimming: 5 bases; junction bases outside the gene matches: 3. The CDR3 runs 11 residues. Germline assignment: CDR1 SQVTM and CDR2 ANQGSEA. CDR3: CSVTGVETQYF. The CDR3, as DNA: TGCAGCGTCACAGGGGTGGAGACCCAGTACTTC.

The chain has TRBV20-1 and TRBJ2-7; TRBD1 matches 7 bases. CDR3 length: 12 residues. J lost 6 bases, V lost 3 bases, and 5 bases had no gene match. Germline V gene sequence: CDR1 DFQATT, CDR2 SNEGSKA (reference sequence). CDR3 sequence: CSASGQAIEQYF. As DNA, the CDR3 is TGCAGTGCTAGCGGACAGGCTATCGAGCAGTACTTC.

This chain links TRBV6-2 or TRBV6-3 with TRBJ1-3; D gene unclear. Deletions cut 6 bases from V and 0 bases from J, with 15 bases between. Germline V gene data show CDR1 as MNHEY and CDR2 as SVGEGT. CDR3 size: 16 residues. CDR3: CASRLPRAISGNTIYF. CDR3 nucleotides: TGTGCCAGCAGACTCCCCCGGGCGATCTCTGGAAACACCATATATTTT.